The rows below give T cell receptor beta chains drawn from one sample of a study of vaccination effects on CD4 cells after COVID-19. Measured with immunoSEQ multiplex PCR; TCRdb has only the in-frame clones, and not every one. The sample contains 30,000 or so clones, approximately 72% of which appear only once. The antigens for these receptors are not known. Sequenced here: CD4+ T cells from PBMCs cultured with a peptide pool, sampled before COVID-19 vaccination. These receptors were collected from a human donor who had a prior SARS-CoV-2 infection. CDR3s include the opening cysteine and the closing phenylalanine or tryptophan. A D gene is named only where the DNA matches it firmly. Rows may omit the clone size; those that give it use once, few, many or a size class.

CDR3aa: CASSLSLARNTGELFF
CDR3nt: TGCGCCAGCAGCTTGTCCCTAGCGAGAAACACCGGGGAGCTGTTTTTT
abundance: NA
d_gene: NA
v_gene: TRBV5-1
j_gene: TRBJ2-2
len: 16

CDR3aa: CASSSTGVARETQYF
CDR3nt: TGTGCCAGCAGCTCTACGGGGGTAGCTCGGGAGACCCAGTACTTC
abundance: NA
d_gene: NA
v_gene: TRBV5-5
j_gene: TRBJ2-5
len: 15

CDR3aa: CASSKAGQLYGYTF
CDR3nt: TGTGCCAGTAGTAAGGCCGGACAGCTCTATGGCTACACCTTC
abundance: NA
d_gene: NA
v_gene: TRBV19
j_gene: TRBJ1-2
len: 14

CDR3aa: CASSQGQGYGYTF
CDR3nt: TGCGCCAGCAGCCAAGGCCAGGGATATGGCTACACCTTC
abundance: NA
d_gene: NA
v_gene: TRBV4-1
j_gene: TRBJ1-2
len: 13

CDR3aa: CASSGGSTDTQYF
CDR3nt: TGTGCCAGCAGCGGCGGGAGCACAGATACGCAGTATTTT
abundance: few
d_gene: NA
v_gene: TRBV27
j_gene: TRBJ2-3
len: 13

CDR3aa: CASSFSIDGGRNTEAFF
CDR3nt: TGTGCCAGCAGTTTCTCTATCGATGGAGGACGGAACACTGAAGCTTTCTTT
abundance: once
d_gene: NA
v_gene: TRBV27
j_gene: TRBJ1-1
len: 17

CDR3aa: CASSRRGLPGDTNEKLFF
CDR3nt: TGTGCCAGCAGTCGTCGCGGCCTCCCAGGGGACACTAATGAAAAACTGTTTTTT
abundance: NA
d_gene: NA
v_gene: TRBV27
j_gene: TRBJ1-4
len: 18

CDR3aa: CASSSGSRGEETQYF
CDR3nt: TGTGCCAGCAGCTCAGGGAGCCGAGGGGAAGAGACCCAGTACTTC
abundance: NA
d_gene: NA
v_gene: TRBV13
j_gene: TRBJ2-5
len: 15

CDR3aa: CASSVGDRGGEQFF
CDR3nt: TGTGCCAGCAGCGTAGGGGACAGGGGTGGTGAGCAGTTCTTC
abundance: few
d_gene: TRBD1
v_gene: TRBV9
j_gene: TRBJ2-1
len: 14

CDR3aa: CASSQDRGGGGRGNEQFF
CDR3nt: TGTGCCAGCAGCCAAGATCGGGGGGGCGGCGGGAGGGGCAATGAGCAGTTCTTC
abundance: NA
d_gene: TRBD2
v_gene: TRBV4-2
j_gene: TRBJ2-1
len: 18

CDR3aa: CASTRLYDAGSGGYTF
CDR3nt: TGTGCCAGCACCAGACTCTATGACGCCGGATCGGGCGGCTACACCTTC
abundance: NA
d_gene: NA
v_gene: TRBV2
j_gene: TRBJ1-2
len: 16

CDR3aa: CASSLVAYEQYF
CDR3nt: TGTGCCAGCAGCTTAGTCGCGTACGAGCAGTACTTC
abundance: NA
d_gene: NA
v_gene: TRBV7-9
j_gene: TRBJ2-7
len: 12

CDR3aa: CASSQRDGAYEQYF
CDR3nt: TGTGCCAGCAGCCAACGCGACGGGGCCTACGAGCAGTACTTC
abundance: NA
d_gene: NA
v_gene: TRBV6-5
j_gene: TRBJ2-7
len: 14

CDR3aa: CASSLGYSHNTEAFF
CDR3nt: TGCGCCAGCAGCTTGGGGTATTCCCATAACACTGAAGCTTTCTTT
abundance: once
d_gene: NA
v_gene: TRBV5-1
j_gene: TRBJ1-1
len: 15

CDR3aa: CASSQGTLVWSDTQYF
CDR3nt: TGTGCCAGCAGCCAAGGGACTCTAGTCTGGTCAGATACGCAGTATTTT
abundance: NA
d_gene: NA
v_gene: TRBV3-1/TRBV3-2
j_gene: TRBJ2-3
len: 16

CDR3aa: CASSSPGGANVLTF
CDR3nt: TGTGCCAGCAGTTCTCCGGGGGGGGCCAACGTCCTGACTTTC
abundance: NA
d_gene: NA
v_gene: TRBV28
j_gene: TRBJ2-6
len: 14

CDR3aa: CASSATSGRGGETQYF
CDR3nt: TGTGCCAGCAGCGCCACTAGCGGGAGAGGAGGAGAGACCCAGTACTTC
abundance: NA
d_gene: TRBD2
v_gene: TRBV9
j_gene: TRBJ2-5
len: 16

CDR3aa: CASSLTRWEQYF
CDR3nt: TGCGCCAGCAGCTTGACTAGGTGGGAGCAGTACTTC
abundance: NA
d_gene: NA
v_gene: TRBV5-1
j_gene: TRBJ2-7
len: 12

CDR3aa: CASSEAVREWSSLHF
CDR3nt: TGTGCCAGCAGTGAAGCTGTGAGGGAGTGGTCGTCCCTCCACTTT
abundance: few
d_gene: NA
v_gene: TRBV6-1
j_gene: TRBJ1-6
len: 15

CDR3aa: CASSLDLGTPPYEQYF
CDR3nt: TGTGCCAGCAGCTTAGATCTGGGGACTCCTCCCTACGAGCAGTACTTC
abundance: NA
d_gene: NA
v_gene: TRBV11-1
j_gene: TRBJ2-7
len: 16

CDR3aa: CASSISVGSGPYEQYF
CDR3nt: TGTGCCAGCAGCATAAGTGTAGGGTCCGGACCCTACGAGCAGTACTTC
abundance: NA
d_gene: NA
v_gene: TRBV9
j_gene: TRBJ2-7
len: 16

CDR3aa: CASSLTPETGAFF
CDR3nt: TGTGCCAGCAGCTTAACCCCCGAGACGGGAGCTTTCTTT
abundance: NA
d_gene: NA
v_gene: TRBV7-3
j_gene: TRBJ1-1
len: 13

CDR3aa: CASSPGVWTSGGTYNEQFF
CDR3nt: TGTGCCAGCAGCCCCGGGGTCTGGACTAGCGGGGGGACTTACAATGAGCAGTTCTTC
abundance: NA
d_gene: TRBD2
v_gene: TRBV5-5
j_gene: TRBJ2-1
len: 19

CDR3aa: CASSPQPGQGSSMLNTIYF
CDR3nt: TGTGCCAGCAGCCCCCAACCCGGCCAGGGATCCTCTATGTTAAACACCATATATTTT
abundance: NA
d_gene: NA
v_gene: TRBV7-8
j_gene: TRBJ1-3
len: 19

CDR3aa: CASSYYNSPLHF
CDR3nt: TGTGCCAGCAGCTACTATAATTCACCCCTCCACTTT
abundance: few
d_gene: NA
v_gene: TRBV7-2
j_gene: TRBJ1-6
len: 12

CDR3aa: CASSPSRPPTNEKLFF
CDR3nt: TGTGCCAGCAGCCCCAGCCGGCCCCCAACTAATGAAAAACTGTTTTTT
abundance: NA
d_gene: NA
v_gene: TRBV7-8
j_gene: TRBJ1-4
len: 16

CDR3aa: CASGKDRSTDTQYF
CDR3nt: TGTGCCAGCGGAAAGGACAGGTCCACAGATACGCAGTATTTT
abundance: NA
d_gene: TRBD1
v_gene: TRBV2
j_gene: TRBJ2-3
len: 14

CDR3aa: CAISESASYKLNGYTF
CDR3nt: TGTGCCATCAGTGAGTCCGCATCATACAAGCTCAACGGCTACACCTTC
abundance: NA
d_gene: NA
v_gene: TRBV10-3
j_gene: TRBJ1-2
len: 16

CDR3aa: CASSLDASGYTF
CDR3nt: TGCGCCAGCAGCTTGGACGCAAGTGGCTACACCTTC
abundance: NA
d_gene: NA
v_gene: TRBV5-1
j_gene: TRBJ1-2
len: 12

CDR3aa: CASSRAPSGNTIYF
CDR3nt: TGCGCCAGCAGCAGGGCCCCCTCTGGAAACACCATATATTTT
abundance: once
d_gene: NA
v_gene: TRBV10-2
j_gene: TRBJ1-3
len: 14

CDR3aa: CASSLLGRGQGTEAFF
CDR3nt: TGTGCCAGCAGCTTACTGGGCAGGGGGCAGGGTACTGAAGCTTTCTTT
abundance: NA
d_gene: TRBD1
v_gene: TRBV7-3
j_gene: TRBJ1-1
len: 16

CDR3aa: CASSKREMGTGELFF
CDR3nt: TGCGCCAGCAGTAAGCGGGAGATGGGCACCGGGGAGCTGTTTTTT
abundance: NA
d_gene: TRBD2
v_gene: TRBV5-1
j_gene: TRBJ2-2
len: 15

CDR3aa: CASSTTRGGSYNEQFF
CDR3nt: TGTGCCAGCAGTACGACTCGAGGGGGCTCCTACAATGAGCAGTTCTTC
abundance: many
d_gene: NA
v_gene: TRBV2
j_gene: TRBJ2-1
len: 16